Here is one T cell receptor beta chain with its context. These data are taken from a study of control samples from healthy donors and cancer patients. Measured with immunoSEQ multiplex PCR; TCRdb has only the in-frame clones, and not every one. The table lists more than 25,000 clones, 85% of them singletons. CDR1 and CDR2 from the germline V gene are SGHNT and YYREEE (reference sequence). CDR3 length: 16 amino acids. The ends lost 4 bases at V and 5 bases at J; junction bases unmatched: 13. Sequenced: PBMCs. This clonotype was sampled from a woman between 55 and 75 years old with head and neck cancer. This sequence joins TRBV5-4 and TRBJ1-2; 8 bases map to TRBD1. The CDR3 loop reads CASSPGGPGGGYGYTF. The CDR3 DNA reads TGTGCCAGCAGCCCAGGGGGCCCAGGAGGCGGGTATGGCTACACCTTC.